This TCR beta chain was documented in a study of PD-1 blockade in classical Hodgkin lymphoma. Study results and limitations: It was CD4+ TCR diversity, not CD8+, that rose significantly by C4D1. In newly diagnosed patients, baseline TCR diversity was reportedly below that of healthy donors. Patients starting nivolumab under 1 year after ASCT were excluded.

Notes on this clone: Its matching antigen is unknown.

The repertoire was sequenced with immunoSEQ multiplex PCR; TCRdb's copy has only in-frame clones and lacks some. The sample yields about 4,600 clones, about 61% seen once. The time point is: cycle 4 day 1 (C4D1), after 5 to 7 weeks of nivolumab. The patients all showed relapse after autologous stem cell transplantation, while their brentuximab vedotin exposure varied. Each best response was a complete response, a partial response or progressive disease. This CDR3 region has 15 residues. The germline CDR1 and CDR2 sequences are SGDLS and YYNGEE. V was cut by 4 bases and J by 0 bases, with 10 bases left in between.

The chain recombines TRBV9 with TRBJ2-2; maybe TRBD1 (5 bases). The starting material was peripheral blood mononuclear cells (PBMCs), obtained before the fourth cycle of nivolumab. This clonotype was sampled from a human donor with classical Hodgkin lymphoma. CDR3 in amino acids: CASSLGVTNTGELFF. DNA for the CDR3: TGTGCCAGCAGCCTAGGGGTAACGAACACCGGGGAGCTGTTTTTT. Using reference TRBV9 and TRBJ2-2 for the parts outside the CDR3, the full variable domain is DSGVTQTPKHLITATGQRVTLRCSPRSGDLSVYWYQQSLDQGLQFLIQYYNGEERAKGNILERFSAQQFPDLHSELNLSSLELGDSALYFCASSLGVTNTGELFFGEGSRLTVL.